What follows are 12 T cell receptor beta chains derived from one specimen sequenced in a study of T-cell memory formation after mild COVID-19. TCRdb reprocessed the 5' RACE reads via MiXCR and lists one record per CDR3 protein. The data show fewer than 50,000 distinct CDR3 sequences, approximately 6.6% seen once. The sequenced sample consisted of PBMCs or a T cell subset sorted from them (not recorded which). The receptors derive from a man between 18 and 29 years old who had mild COVID-19 (a few samples of this study predate the infection). Cell type and time point are not known.

This clonotype has only a few counts. CDR3 DNA: TGTGCCACCAGCAGACCCGGACAGGGGTTAGGAGAGCAGTACTTC. Encoded protein: CATSRPGQGLGEQYF. This sequence joins TRBV15 and TRBJ2-7, with 9 nucleotides matching TRBD1. Germline-derived CDR1 and CDR2 are LNHNV and YYDKDF (reference sequence). The CDR3 totals 15 residues. V lost 2 bases, J lost 7 bases, and 9 bases stayed unmatched. The full variable domain, with the rest looked up from reference TRBV15 and TRBJ2-7, is DAMVIQNPRYQVTQFGKPVTLSCSQTLNHNVMYWYQQKSSQAPKLLFHYYDKDFNNEADTPDNFQSRRPNTSFCFLDIRSPGLGDTAMYLCATSRPGQGLGEQYFGPGTRLTVT.

The rearrangement joins TRBV7-2 to TRBJ2-7; TRBD2 matches at 9 bases. After removal of 6 bases from V and 0 bases from J, the junction contained 6 bases not matched to a gene. The germline V gene has CDR1 SGHTA and CDR2 FQGNSA. The CDR3 is 15 residues long. CDR3 amino acids: CASRTKRGVSYEQYF. The CDR3 nucleotides are TGTGCCAGCAGGACGAAGCGGGGGGTCTCCTACGAGCAGTACTTC.

This clonotype has a count of ten or more. The rearrangement uses TRBV2 and TRBJ2-3; no clear D. This CDR3 is built from 14 residues. The germline CDR1 and CDR2 sequences are SNHLY and FYNNEI. V was trimmed by 0 bases and J by 8 bases, leaving 12 bases between them. The CDR3 loop reads CASSEAATTGTQYF. The CDR3 bases are TGTGCCAGCAGTGAAGCAGCAACTACGGGTACGCAGTATTTT. The whole variable domain, filled in from reference TRBV2 and TRBJ2-3, reads EPEVTQTPSHQVTQMGQEVILRCVPISNHLYFYWYRQILGQKVEFLVSFYNNEISEKSEIFDDQFSVERPDGSNFTLKIRSTKLEDSAMYFCASSEAATTGTQYFGPGTRLTVL.

This clonotype showed up just a few times. V usage is TRBV24-1 and J usage is TRBJ2-6; perhaps TRBD2 as D (6 bases). The ends were cut back, 9 bases at V and 4 bases at J, with 12 bases in the middle. The CDR3 covers 14 residues. Germline lookup yields CDR1 KGHDR and CDR2 SFDVKD. The CDR3 nucleotides are TGTGCCACCGATTCGGGAGAGGGGGCCAACGTCCTGACTTTC. It specifies CATDSGEGANVLTF.

This clonotype came up a few times. The V call is TRBV4-3, the J call TRBJ1-4; D may be TRBD1 (5 bases). CDR3 length equals 18 residues. The germline gives CDR1 LGHNA, CDR2 YSLEER. V lost 3 bases and J 0 bases, leaving 17 bases between the germline ends. CDR3 protein: CASSQEGTWTATNEKLFF. CDR3 DNA sequence: TGCGCCAGCAGCCAGGAGGGGACCTGGACCGCAACTAATGAAAAACTGTTTTTT.

In its sample, this clonotype was seen a few times. The chain carries TRBV6-2 or TRBV6-3 and TRBJ2-5, with TRBD2 as a possible D gene (7 bases). The CDR3 totals 14 residues. V was cut by 5 bases and J by 5 bases, with 15 bases left in between. CDR1 and CDR2 (germline): MNHEY, SVGEGT. Here the CDR3 reads CASSRGGATETQYF. CDR3 DNA sequence: TGTGCCAGCAGTCGAGGGGGGGCTACGGAGACCCAGTACTTC.

This clonotype was seen a few times. V is TRBV18 and J is TRBJ1-1; TRBD1 matches at 9 bases. CDR1 and CDR2 from the germline V gene are KGHSH and LQKENI. CDR3 length: 16 amino acids. The trim removed 3 bases at V and 5 bases at J, leaving 10 bases unmatched. CDR3 loop: CASSPAGQGMGTEAFF. The CDR3 DNA reads as TGTGCCAGCTCACCGGCGGGACAGGGCATGGGGACTGAAGCTTTCTTT.

The J gene is TRBJ1-3, the V gene TRBV5-1; D unclear. Trimming stripped 0 bases from V and 1 base from J, with 5 bases between. CDR3 size: 14 residues. In germline, CDR1 is SGHRS, CDR2 YFSETQ. The CDR3 region is CASSLVDSGNTIYF. The CDR3 DNA follows: TGCGCCAGCAGCTTGGTTGATTCTGGAAACACCATATATTTT.

The chain couples TRBV7-9 to TRBJ1-5, with a tentative D call TRBD1 (5 bases). Between the trimmed V and J ends, which lost 5 bases and 4 bases, there was a span of 24 bases. Germline values: CDR1 SEHNR, CDR2 FQNEAQ (reference sequence). The CDR3 is made up of 18 amino acids. The CDR3 reads CASSRRVGGAGGNQPQHF. CDR3 DNA sequence: TGTGCCAGCAGCAGAAGGGTCGGCGGGGCCGGGGGAAATCAGCCCCAGCATTTT.

This clonotype was detected only a few times. The chain joins TRBV9 to TRBJ1-1; D not certain. CDR1 is SGDLS and CDR2 is YYNGEE in the germline V gene. The CDR3 runs 13 residues. V was shortened by 0 bases and J by 4 bases, with 7 bases between the two germline ends. The CDR3 sequence is CASSVDLGTEAFF. The CDR3 region has the DNA TGTGCCAGCAGCGTAGATTTAGGCACTGAAGCTTTCTTT. The full variable domain, with the rest looked up from reference TRBV9 and TRBJ1-1, is DSGVTQTPKHLITATGQRVTLRCSPRSGDLSVYWYQQSLDQGLQFLIQYYNGEERAKGNILERFSAQQFPDLHSELNLSSLELGDSALYFCASSVDLGTEAFFGQGTRLTVV.

J is TRBJ1-1 and V is TRBV5-1, with 9 bases aligning to TRBD1. The germline gives CDR1 SGHRS, CDR2 YFSETQ. J was trimmed by 2 bases and V by 5 bases; bases with no gene match: 7. CDR3 length: 15 amino acids. The CDR3 spells CASSEQGAGNTEAFF. As DNA, the CDR3 is TGCGCCAGCAGTGAACAGGGGGCGGGAAACACTGAAGCTTTCTTT.

This CDR3 reads CASNRDRDTEAFF. The CDR3 DNA is TGCGCCAGTAACCGGGACAGAGACACTGAAGCTTTCTTT. This chain links TRBV5-1 with TRBJ1-1; 7 bases are a match to TRBD1. The CDR3 sequence is 13 residues long. Germline CDR1 and CDR2: SGHRS and YFSETQ. The junction had 7 bases not matched to a gene; V was cut back by 8 bases and J by 3 bases.